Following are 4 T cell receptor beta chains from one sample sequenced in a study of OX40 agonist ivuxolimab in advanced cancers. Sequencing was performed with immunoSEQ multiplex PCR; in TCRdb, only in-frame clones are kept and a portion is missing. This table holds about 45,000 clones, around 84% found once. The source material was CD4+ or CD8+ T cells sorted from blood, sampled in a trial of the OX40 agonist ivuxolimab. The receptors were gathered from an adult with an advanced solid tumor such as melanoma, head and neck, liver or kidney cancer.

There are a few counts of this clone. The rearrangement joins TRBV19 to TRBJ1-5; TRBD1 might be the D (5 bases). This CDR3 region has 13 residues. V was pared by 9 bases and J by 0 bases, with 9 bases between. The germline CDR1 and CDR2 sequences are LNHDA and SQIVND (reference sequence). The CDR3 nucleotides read TGTGCCAGCACAGGCTATAGCAATCAGCCCCAGCATTTT. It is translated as CASTGYSNQPQHF.

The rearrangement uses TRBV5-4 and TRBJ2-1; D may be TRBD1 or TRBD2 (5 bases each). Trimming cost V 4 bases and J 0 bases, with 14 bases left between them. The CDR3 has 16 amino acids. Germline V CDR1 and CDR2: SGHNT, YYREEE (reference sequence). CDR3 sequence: CASSPGAPSSYNEQFF. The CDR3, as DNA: TGTGCCAGCAGCCCCGGGGCACCGAGCTCCTACAATGAGCAGTTCTTC.

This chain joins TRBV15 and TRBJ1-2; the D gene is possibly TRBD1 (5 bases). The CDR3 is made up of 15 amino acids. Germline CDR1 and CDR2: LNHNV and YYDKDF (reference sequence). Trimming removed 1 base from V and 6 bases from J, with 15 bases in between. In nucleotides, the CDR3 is TGTGCCACCAGCAGAGTCGAGGGGCGCGCCCATGGCTACACCTTC. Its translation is CATSRVEGRAHGYTF.

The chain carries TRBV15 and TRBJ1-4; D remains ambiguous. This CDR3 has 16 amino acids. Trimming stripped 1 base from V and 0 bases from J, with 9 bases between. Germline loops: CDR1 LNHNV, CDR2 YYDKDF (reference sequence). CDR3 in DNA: TGTGCCACCAGCAGAGTCTTTCCAGCAACTAATGAAAAACTGTTTTTT. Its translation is CATSRVFPATNEKLFF.